Listed below are T cell receptor beta chains from one sample, sequenced in a study of control samples from healthy donors and cancer patients. Repertoires were generated with immunoSEQ multiplex PCR, while TCRdb's copy carries only in-frame clones and drops some. The sample consists of fewer than 250,000 clones, approximately 91% of them appearing once. The sample consisted of blood. The origin of the receptors is a man under 40 in good health. Both conserved end residues are part of each CDR3. D genes are given only for firm matches. Clone size is not always given. Where it is, it says once, few, many or a class for expanded clones.

V gene: TRBV10-1; D gene: -; J gene: TRBJ2-1; clone size: -; CDR3 DNA: TGCGCCAGCGGGACATCCGCGAATGAGCAGTTCTTC; CDR3 protein: CASGTSANEQFF
V gene: TRBV9; D gene: TRBD2; J gene: TRBJ2-1; clone size: -; CDR3 DNA: TGTGCCAGCAGCGTAGGTGGGAGGGGAGACAATGAGCAGTTCTTC; CDR3 protein: CASSVGGRGDNEQFF
V gene: TRBV3-1/TRBV3-2; D gene: -; J gene: TRBJ2-7; clone size: -; CDR3 DNA: TGTGCCAGCAGCCAAGATCTTCCGCAGCTGTACTTC; CDR3 protein: CASSQDLPQLYF
V gene: TRBV28; D gene: TRBD1; J gene: TRBJ2-7; clone size: -; CDR3 DNA: TGTGCCAGCAGACAGGGACAGGCCTACGAGCAGTACTTC; CDR3 protein: CASRQGQAYEQYF
V gene: TRBV5-6; D gene: -; J gene: TRBJ2-1; clone size: -; CDR3 DNA: TGTGCCAGCAGCACAACGGGGAATGAGCAGTTCTTC; CDR3 protein: CASSTTGNEQFF
V gene: TRBV5-4; D gene: -; J gene: TRBJ1-1; clone size: -; CDR3 DNA: TGTGCCAGCAGCGGTTTGAACACTGAAGCTTTCTTT; CDR3 protein: CASSGLNTEAFF
V gene: TRBV4-2; D gene: -; J gene: TRBJ2-7; clone size: -; CDR3 DNA: TGTGCCAGCAGCCAAGAGCAGGTGGGCTACGAGCAGTACTTC; CDR3 protein: CASSQEQVGYEQYF
V gene: TRBV13; D gene: -; J gene: TRBJ1-2; clone size: -; CDR3 DNA: TGTGCCAGCAGCTTATCGAGGGAATTTAACTATGGCTACACCTTC; CDR3 protein: CASSLSREFNYGYTF
V gene: TRBV4-2; D gene: TRBD2; J gene: TRBJ2-3; clone size: -; CDR3 DNA: TGTGCCAGCAGCCCCCGGACTAGCGGGGGCGAACACACAGATACGCAGTATTTT; CDR3 protein: CASSPRTSGGEHTDTQYF
V gene: TRBV7-2; D gene: -; J gene: TRBJ1-1; clone size: few; CDR3 DNA: TGTGCCAGCAGCCGATACAACGGTGAAGCTTTCTTT; CDR3 protein: CASSRYNGEAFF
V gene: TRBV10-3; D gene: -; J gene: TRBJ1-6; clone size: -; CDR3 DNA: TGTGCCATCAGTGTGAGTAATTCACCCCTCCACTTT; CDR3 protein: CAISVSNSPLHF
V gene: TRBV7-9; D gene: -; J gene: TRBJ2-7; clone size: -; CDR3 DNA: TGTGCCAGCAGCGCAGGAGAGGGACGGCTGAACTCCTACGAGCAGTACTTC; CDR3 protein: CASSAGEGRLNSYEQYF
V gene: TRBV2; D gene: TRBD2; J gene: TRBJ2-3; clone size: few; CDR3 DNA: TGTGCCAGTGGGGGGGCTAGCGGGGCAGATACGCAGTATTTT; CDR3 protein: CASGGASGADTQYF
V gene: TRBV5-1; D gene: TRBD1; J gene: TRBJ2-3; clone size: -; CDR3 DNA: TGCGCCAGCAGAATGGACAGGGGCACAGATACGCAGTATTTT; CDR3 protein: CASRMDRGTDTQYF
V gene: TRBV9; D gene: -; J gene: TRBJ2-2; clone size: -; CDR3 DNA: TGTGCCAGCAGCGAGCCCAAGACCCTGACCGGGGAGCTGTTTTTT; CDR3 protein: CASSEPKTLTGELFF
V gene: TRBV27; D gene: -; J gene: TRBJ1-5; clone size: -; CDR3 DNA: TGTGCCAGCAGTTTATTGGGTCAGCCCCAGCATTTT; CDR3 protein: CASSLLGQPQHF
V gene: TRBV5-4; D gene: -; J gene: TRBJ1-2; clone size: -; CDR3 DNA: TGTGCCAGCAGCTTGAACAGGGTGCTCTATGGCTACACCTTC; CDR3 protein: CASSLNRVLYGYTF
V gene: TRBV2; D gene: -; J gene: TRBJ1-5; clone size: -; CDR3 DNA: TGTGCCAGCAGTGTGGGTAACAGGGCTGGTCAGCCCCAGCATTTT; CDR3 protein: CASSVGNRAGQPQHF
V gene: TRBV5-4; D gene: -; J gene: TRBJ1-1; clone size: -; CDR3 DNA: TGTGCCAGCAGCTTGAGGGGGGCGAACACTGAAGCTTTCTTT; CDR3 protein: CASSLRGANTEAFF
V gene: TRBV28; D gene: -; J gene: TRBJ1-2; clone size: -; CDR3 DNA: TGTGCCAGCAGTACGGGGCGTGGCTACACCTTC; CDR3 protein: CASSTGRGYTF
V gene: TRBV11-2; D gene: -; J gene: TRBJ2-2; clone size: once; CDR3 DNA: TGTGCCAGCAGCTCTCGGAGGGTGGACACCGGGGAGCTGTTTTTT; CDR3 protein: CASSSRRVDTGELFF
V gene: TRBV5-1; D gene: -; J gene: TRBJ1-3; clone size: -; CDR3 DNA: TGCGCCAGCAGCTTGGAAGGGAACGGAAACACCATATATTTT; CDR3 protein: CASSLEGNGNTIYF
V gene: TRBV11-3; D gene: -; J gene: TRBJ2-7; clone size: -; CDR3 DNA: TGTGCCAGCAGCCCCGCGGGTTCCTACGAGCAGTACTTC; CDR3 protein: CASSPAGSYEQYF
V gene: TRBV21-1; D gene: -; J gene: TRBJ2-3; clone size: -; CDR3 DNA: TGTGCCAGCAGCAAAGGACAGGAGTACTATAGGGGGGCTACGCAGTATTTT; CDR3 protein: CASSKGQEYYRGATQYF
V gene: TRBV11-2; D gene: -; J gene: TRBJ2-7; clone size: -; CDR3 DNA: TGTGCCAGCAGCTTAGATCATCGGACAGAGTACTACGAGCAGTACTTC; CDR3 protein: CASSLDHRTEYYEQYF
V gene: TRBV2; D gene: TRBD1; J gene: TRBJ1-6; clone size: -; CDR3 DNA: TGTGCCAGCAGTGGTCCCAGGGGGCAATCACCCCTCCACTTT; CDR3 protein: CASSGPRGQSPLHF